The clone carrying this TCR beta chain has a handful of counts. Its specificity is not known. This table comes from immunoSEQ multiplex PCR, and its TCRdb copy is limited to in-frame clones, with some not included. The table lists around 15,000 clones, roughly 69% of them singletons, with around 6.3% in the top ten. Germline loops: CDR1 LNHDA, CDR2 SQIVND (reference sequence). The CDR3 totals 14 residues. V was trimmed by 7 bases and J by 0 bases, leaving 9 bases between them. This sample stems from a study of tumor-infiltrating lymphocytes in localized non-small cell lung cancer. Study-wide context: Resected tumor was paired with non-adjacent uninvolved lung from the same patient.

Study-wide points: Different pieces of the same tissue were used for each assay. Tumor T-cell fraction was not associated with recurrence-free survival.

This sequence originates from a human donor with non-small cell lung cancer. Sequencing used lung tumor tissue. The chain is built from TRBV19 and TRBJ2-2; D gene ambiguous. The CDR3 protein is CASKMRSNTGELFF. Here the CDR3 DNA reads TGTGCCAGTAAAATGAGATCGAACACCGGGGAGCTGTTTTTT. Full variable domain (outside the CDR3, taken from reference TRBV19 and TRBJ2-2): DGGITQSPKYLFRKEGQNVTLSCEQNLNHDAMYWYRQDPGQGLRLIYYSQIVNDFQKGDIAEGYSVSREKKESFPLTVTSAQKNPTAFYLCASKMRSNTGELFFGEGSRLTVL.